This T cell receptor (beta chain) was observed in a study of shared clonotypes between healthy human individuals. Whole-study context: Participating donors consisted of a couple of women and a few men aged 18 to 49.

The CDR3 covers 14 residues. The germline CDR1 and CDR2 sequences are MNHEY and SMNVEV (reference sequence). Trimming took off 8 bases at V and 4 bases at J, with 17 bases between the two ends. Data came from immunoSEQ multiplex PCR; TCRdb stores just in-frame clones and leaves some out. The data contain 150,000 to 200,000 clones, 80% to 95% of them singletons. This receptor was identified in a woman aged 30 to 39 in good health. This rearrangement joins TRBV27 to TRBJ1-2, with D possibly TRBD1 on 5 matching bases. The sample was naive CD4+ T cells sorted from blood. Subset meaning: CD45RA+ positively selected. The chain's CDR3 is CASSLIGQGYGYTF. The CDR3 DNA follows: TGTGCCAGCTCCTTAATAGGGCAGGGCTATGGCTACACCTTC.